This T cell receptor beta chain was profiled in a study of beta chain features in type 1 diabetes. Whole-study findings and limits: People with Type 1 diabetes carried modestly yet significantly shorter TCRB CDR3s in all four CD4+ subsets. The naive, central memory and Treg TCRB repertoires looked more alike in patients than they did in healthy donors.

A word on this clone: Its target is not known.

One heparinised draw, averaging about 110 mL, was taken per donor. Based on CD45RO/CCR7/CD25/CD127/CD95/CD27, CD4+ regulatory, stem cell-like memory, naive and central memory cells were sorted. The authors reverse transcribed all of the isolated RNA, so sequencing captured expressed TCRB transcripts. The assay was immunoSEQ multiplex PCR, and TCRdb's table has in-frame clones only and misses some. Seen here are approximately 170,000 clones, 7.8% observed once, and the top ten hold about 0.9%. The V segment lost 3 bases and the J segment 9 bases; nucleotides outside the gene matches: 4. The germline CDR1 and CDR2 sequences are PRHDT and FYEKMQ (reference sequence). The CDR3 covers 13 residues.

This sequence originates from a woman in her forties with type 1 diabetes. The sequenced sample consisted of central memory CD4+ T cells from blood. This rearrangement joins TRBV13 to TRBJ2-4; 8 bases align to TRBD2. CDR3 nucleotide sequence: TGTGCCAGCAGCTTGAGCGGGAGTCGCATTCAGTACTTC. This encodes CASSLSGSRIQYF.